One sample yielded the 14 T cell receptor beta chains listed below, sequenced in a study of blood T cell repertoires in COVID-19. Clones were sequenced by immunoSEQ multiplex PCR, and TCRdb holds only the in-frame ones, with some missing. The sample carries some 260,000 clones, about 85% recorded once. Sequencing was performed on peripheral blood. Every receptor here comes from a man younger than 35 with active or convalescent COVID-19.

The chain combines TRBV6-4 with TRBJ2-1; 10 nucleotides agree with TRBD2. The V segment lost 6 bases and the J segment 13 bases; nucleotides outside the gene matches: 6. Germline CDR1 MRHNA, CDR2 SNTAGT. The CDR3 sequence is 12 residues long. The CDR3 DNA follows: TGTGCCAGCAGCTTAGCGGGGGGCCGTCAGTTCTTC. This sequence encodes CASSLAGGRQFF.

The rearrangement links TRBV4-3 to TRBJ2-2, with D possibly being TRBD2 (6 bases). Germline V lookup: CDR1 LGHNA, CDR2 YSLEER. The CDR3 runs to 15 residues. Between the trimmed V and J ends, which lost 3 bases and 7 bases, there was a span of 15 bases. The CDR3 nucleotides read TGCGCCAGCAGCCAGGGAGTCCCGGGGGTCGGGGAGCTGTTTTTT. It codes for CASSQGVPGVGELFF.

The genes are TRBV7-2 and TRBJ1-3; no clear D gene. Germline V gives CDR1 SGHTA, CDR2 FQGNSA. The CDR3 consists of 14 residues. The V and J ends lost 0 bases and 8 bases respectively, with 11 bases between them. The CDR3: CASSLAREVDTIYF. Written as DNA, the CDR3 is TGTGCCAGCAGCTTAGCGAGGGAGGTGGACACCATATATTTT.

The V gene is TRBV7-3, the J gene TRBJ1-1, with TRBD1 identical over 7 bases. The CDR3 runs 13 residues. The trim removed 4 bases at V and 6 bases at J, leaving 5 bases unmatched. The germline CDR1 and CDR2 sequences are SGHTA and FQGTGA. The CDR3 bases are TGTGCCAGCAGCTCGACAGGGATGTCTGAAGCTTTCTTT. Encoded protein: CASSSTGMSEAFF. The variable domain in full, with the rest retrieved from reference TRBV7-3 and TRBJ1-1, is GAGVSQTPSNKVTEKGKYVELRCDPISGHTALYWYRQSLGQGPEFLIYFQGTGAADDSGLPNDRFFAVRPEGSVSTLKIQRTERGDSAVYLCASSSTGMSEAFFGQGTRLTVV.

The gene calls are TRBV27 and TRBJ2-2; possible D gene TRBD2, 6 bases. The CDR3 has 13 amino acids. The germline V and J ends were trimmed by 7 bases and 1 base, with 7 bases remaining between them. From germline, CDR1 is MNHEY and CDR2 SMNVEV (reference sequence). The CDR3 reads CASTGLNTGELFF. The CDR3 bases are TGTGCCAGCACGGGACTGAACACCGGGGAGCTGTTTTTT.

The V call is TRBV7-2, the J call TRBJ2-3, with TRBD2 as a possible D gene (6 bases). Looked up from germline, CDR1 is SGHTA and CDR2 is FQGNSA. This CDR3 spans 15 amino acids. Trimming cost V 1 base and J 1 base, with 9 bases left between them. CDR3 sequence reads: CASSLVGGRTDTQYF. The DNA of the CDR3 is TGTGCCAGCAGCTTAGTGGGGGGACGCACAGATACGCAGTATTTT.

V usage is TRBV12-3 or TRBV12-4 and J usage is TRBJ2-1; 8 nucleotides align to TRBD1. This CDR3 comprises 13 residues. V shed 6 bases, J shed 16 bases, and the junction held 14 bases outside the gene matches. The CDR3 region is CASSIGFVTGVFF. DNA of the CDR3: TGTGCCAGCAGCATAGGGTTCGTGACAGGGGTATTCTTC.

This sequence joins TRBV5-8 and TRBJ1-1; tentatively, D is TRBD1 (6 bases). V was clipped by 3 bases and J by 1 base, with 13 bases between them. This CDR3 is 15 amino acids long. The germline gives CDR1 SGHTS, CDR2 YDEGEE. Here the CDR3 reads CASSWEGTKNTEAFF. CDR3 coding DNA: TGTGCCAGCAGCTGGGAGGGGACAAAGAACACTGAAGCTTTCTTT.

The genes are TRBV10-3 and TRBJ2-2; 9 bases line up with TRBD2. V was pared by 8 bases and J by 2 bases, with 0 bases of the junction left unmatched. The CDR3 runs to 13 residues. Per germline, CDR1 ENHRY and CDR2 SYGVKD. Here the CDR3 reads CAILAGNTGELFF. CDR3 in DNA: TGTGCCATCCTAGCGGGAAACACCGGGGAGCTGTTTTTT.

The CDR3 here is CASSLYGTGGNQPQHF. The CDR3 nucleotides read TGTGCCAGCAGTTTATACGGGACAGGGGGCAATCAGCCCCAGCATTTT. The chain employs TRBV28 and TRBJ1-5, with TRBD1 identical over 10 bases. Germline CDR1 and CDR2: MDHEN and SYDVKM. The junction had 2 bases not matched to a gene; V was cut back by 1 base and J by 2 bases. The length of the CDR3 is 16 residues. Looking up the rest from reference TRBV28 and TRBJ1-5 gives the full variable domain: DVKVTQSSRYLVKRTGEKVFLECVQDMDHENMFWYRQDPGLGLRLIYFSYDVKMKEKGDIPEGYSVSREKKERFSLILESASTNQTSMYLCASSLYGTGGNQPQHFGDGTRLSIL.

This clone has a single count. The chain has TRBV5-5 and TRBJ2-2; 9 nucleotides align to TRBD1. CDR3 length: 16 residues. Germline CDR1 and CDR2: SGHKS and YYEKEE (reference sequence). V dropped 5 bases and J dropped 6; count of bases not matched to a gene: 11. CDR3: CASSRGDRADAGELFF. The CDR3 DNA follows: TGTGCCAGCAGTCGGGGGGACAGGGCGGACGCCGGGGAGCTGTTTTTT. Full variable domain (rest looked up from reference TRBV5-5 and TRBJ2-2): DAGVTQSPTHLIKTRGQQVTLRCSPISGHKSVSWYQQVLGQGPQFIFQYYEKEERGRGNFPDRFSARQFPNYSSELNVNALLLGDSALYLCASSRGDRADAGELFFGEGSRLTVL.

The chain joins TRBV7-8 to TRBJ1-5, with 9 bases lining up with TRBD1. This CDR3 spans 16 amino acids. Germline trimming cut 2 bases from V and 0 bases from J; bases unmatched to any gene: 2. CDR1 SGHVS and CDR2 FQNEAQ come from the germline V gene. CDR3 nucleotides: TGTGCCAGCAGCTTAAACAGGGGGCTTAGCAATCAGCCCCAGCATTTT. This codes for CASSLNRGLSNQPQHF.

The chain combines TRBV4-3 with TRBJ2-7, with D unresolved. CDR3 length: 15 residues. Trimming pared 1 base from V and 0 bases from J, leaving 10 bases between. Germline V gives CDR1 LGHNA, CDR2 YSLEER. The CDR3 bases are TGCGCCAGCAGCCAAGGGCAGGATAGCTCCTACGAGCAGTACTTC. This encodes CASSQGQDSSYEQYF.

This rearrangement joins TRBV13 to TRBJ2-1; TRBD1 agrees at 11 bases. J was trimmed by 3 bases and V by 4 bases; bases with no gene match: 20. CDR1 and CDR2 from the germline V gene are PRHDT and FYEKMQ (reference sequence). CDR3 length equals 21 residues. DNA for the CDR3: TGTGCCAGCAGCTCGCACAGGTCTGGACAGGGGGCGCGCTGGAACTACAATGAGCAGTTCTTC. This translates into CASSSHRSGQGARWNYNEQFF.